What follows are 27 T cell receptor beta chains derived from one specimen sequenced in a study of sequential checkpoint blockade in melanoma. Treatment reported: randomized to nivolumab then ipilimumab (arm A) or the reverse (arm B). The data were produced by immunoSEQ multiplex PCR, yet TCRdb's version contains in-frame clones alone and is incomplete. This sample has about 19,000 clones, with roughly 73% found just once. The sequencing used tumor tissue (inferred from file names), collected from a patient given nivolumab and ipilimumab in sequence. All receptors derive from a human donor with melanoma.

This clone was seen a handful of times. The junction differs from germline at one of its ends, possibly a read error. The rearrangement links TRBV10-3 to TRBJ1-2, with TRBD1 matching over 7 bases. The germline CDR1 and CDR2 sequences are ENHRY and SYGVKD. The CDR3 has 13 residues. The CDR3 loop is CAAAHGQVRGSSF. CDR3 DNA: TGTGCCGCTGCCCACGGACAGGTCCGAGGGTCGTCCTTC.

V is TRBV23-1 and J is TRBJ2-1; D gene uncertain. TRBV23-1 is treated as an ORF (open reading frame) with a function not yet certain. Deletions cut 6 bases from V and 3 bases from J, with 9 bases between. The CDR3 runs to 13 residues. The CDR3 nucleotides are TGCGCCAGCAGCCAAGATCGCTACAATGAGCAGTTCTTC. The encoded protein is CASSQDRYNEQFF.

The CDR3 coding sequence is TGTGCCAGCAGCGTAGGTAGTGGCGCAGATACGCAGTATTTT. This codes for CASSVGSGADTQYF. The chain uses TRBV9 and TRBJ2-3; D remains unclear. There are 14 residues in the CDR3. Looked up from germline, CDR1 is SGDLS and CDR2 is YYNGEE. Deletions cut 0 bases from V and 4 bases from J, with 9 bases between.

The chain couples TRBV7-6 to TRBJ2-3, with a possible D match to TRBD2 (5 bases). V dropped 5 bases and J dropped 0 bases, with 15 bases sitting between them. Germline-derived CDR1 and CDR2 are SGHVS and FNYEAQ. The CDR3 sequence is 16 residues long. CDR3 amino acids: CASSRSGTTSTDTQYF. DNA of the CDR3: TGTGCCAGCAGCAGAAGCGGAACCACTAGCACAGATACGCAGTATTTT.

The CDR3 DNA follows: TGTGCCTGGAGTGCGGCAGAGTATCAGCCCCAGCATTTT. Protein product: CAWSAAEYQPQHF. The chain links TRBV30 to TRBJ1-5; D ambiguous. The CDR3 totals 13 residues. CDR1 is GTSNPN and CDR2 is SVGIG in the germline V gene (reference sequence). Trimming removed 1 base at V and 5 bases at J, with 9 bases between.

V is TRBV12-5 and J is TRBJ2-6, with D tentatively TRBD2 (5 bases). The CDR3 loop spans 18 amino acids. CDR1 and CDR2 (germline): LGHNT, FRNRAP. Trimming shortened V by 0 bases and J by 2 bases, and 14 bases separated the two germline ends. CDR3 nucleotides: TGTGCTAGTGGTTTGGTACGGGGAAATGACCCTGGGGCCAACGTCCTGACTTTC. Translating it yields CASGLVRGNDPGANVLTF.

The rearrangement joins TRBV28 to TRBJ1-3; D perhaps matches TRBD1 (6 bases). CDR1 MDHEN and CDR2 SYDVKM come from the germline V gene. The CDR3 length is 15 residues. V gave up 6 bases and J gave up 8 bases, with 20 bases separating them. The CDR3 DNA reads TGTGCCAGCAGCGTGGGGGGCACCACTTCTCACACCATATATTTT. It is translated as CASSVGGTTSHTIYF.

The chain combines TRBV28 with TRBJ1-1; the match to TRBD1 covers 8 bases. This CDR3 spans 18 amino acids. Germline loops: CDR1 MDHEN, CDR2 SYDVKM. Unmatched junction bases numbered 17, after V lost 4 bases and J lost 4 bases. In DNA form, the CDR3 reads TGTGCCAGCAGTTCCCGTATCTACGGACAGGGCGCGGTCACTGAAGCTTTCTTT. Amino acids: CASSSRIYGQGAVTEAFF.

In its sample, this clone was seen a few times. The chain combines TRBV14 with TRBJ1-1, with D hard to call. CDR1 is SGHDN, CDR2 FVKESK, per germline. The CDR3 runs 14 residues. V lost 4 bases and J 11 bases, leaving 20 bases between the germline ends. CDR3 in amino acids: CASSLYPDTRDAFF. DNA of the CDR3: TGTGCCAGCAGCCTTTACCCCGACACCAGAGATGCTTTCTTT.

V gene TRBV28 combines with J gene TRBJ1-1; weak D call: TRBD1 (5 bases). CDR1 and CDR2 from the germline V gene are MDHEN and SYDVKM. The CDR3 runs 15 residues. The V end lost 6 bases, the J end lost 0 bases, and 14 bases lay between the germline ends. The CDR3 DNA is TGTGCCAGCAGCCGGACACCTTCTATGAACACTGAAGCTTTCTTT. This sequence encodes CASSRTPSMNTEAFF.

V and J are TRBV19 and TRBJ2-1; D is possibly TRBD1 (6 bases). Trimming pared 6 bases from V and 0 bases from J, leaving 12 bases between. This CDR3 spans 15 amino acids. From germline, CDR1 is LNHDA and CDR2 SQIVND (reference sequence). The CDR3 sequence: CASRQLDSSYNEQFF. The CDR3 DNA is TGTGCCAGTAGGCAACTGGACAGCTCCTACAATGAGCAGTTCTTC.

CDR3 in amino acids: CASRDLGEQYF. The CDR3 region has the DNA TGTGCCAGTAGAGACCTTGGGGAGCAGTACTTC. The chain employs TRBV19 and TRBJ2-7, with D unclear. V dropped 6 bases and J dropped 7 bases, with 10 bases sitting between them. Germline CDR1 reads LNHDA; CDR2 reads SQIVND (reference sequence). CDR3 length: 11 amino acids.

The chain employs TRBV19 and TRBJ2-5; no clear D. The germline V gene has CDR1 LNHDA and CDR2 SQIVND (reference sequence). There are 14 residues in the CDR3. V was cut by 5 bases and J by 0 bases, with 10 bases left in between. This CDR3 reads CASSPTDYQETQYF. The CDR3 DNA is TGTGCCAGTAGTCCGACCGATTACCAAGAGACCCAGTACTTC.

The chain recombines TRBV19 with TRBJ2-5; 8 bases map to TRBD2. Germline lookup yields CDR1 LNHDA and CDR2 SQIVND (reference sequence). CDR3 length: 13 residues. Trimming removed 6 bases from V and 7 bases from J; junction bases left unmatched: 7. The CDR3 coding sequence is TGTGCCAGTAGCCTAACTAGCGGTGGGACCCAGTACTTC. Amino acid sequence: CASSLTSGGTQYF.

This clone is categorized as medium-sized (0.01 to 0.1%). J is TRBJ2-1 and V is TRBV6-8, with unresolved D. The CDR3 consists of 15 residues. The germline gives CDR1 MNHGY, CDR2 SAAAGT. V dropped 5 bases and J dropped 0 bases, with 11 bases sitting between them. The CDR3 coding sequence is TGTGCCAGCAGTGAGCAACCGGACTCCTACAATGAGCAGTTCTTC. Encoded protein: CASSEQPDSYNEQFF.

The chain uses TRBV11-3 and TRBJ2-1; TRBD1 aligns across 7 bases. With 6 bases clipped from V and 0 bases from J, the junction kept 5 bases outside the gene matches. CDR1 and CDR2 from the germline V gene are SGHNT and YENEEA. The CDR3 runs 15 residues. The CDR3 DNA reads TGTGCCAGCAGTATTCGGGACAGCTCCTACAATGAGCAGTTCTTC. Its protein product is CASSIRDSSYNEQFF.

V and J are TRBV10-3 and TRBJ2-7, with a weak D call TRBD1 (5 bases). Trimming removed 0 bases from V and 6 bases from J, with 18 bases in between. The germline gives CDR1 ENHRY, CDR2 SYGVKD. The CDR3 loop spans 16 amino acids. The CDR3 DNA follows: TGTGCCATCAGTGAGTCAGGGCAGGGAACCAGGGTCGAGCAGTACTTC. This sequence encodes CAISESGQGTRVEQYF.

The gene calls are TRBV28 and TRBJ2-3; TRBD2 agrees at 12 bases. V lost 5 bases to trimming and J lost 1 base; unmatched junction nucleotides: 19. CDR1 and CDR2 (germline): MDHEN, SYDVKM. This CDR3 region has 21 residues. CDR3 bases: TGTGCCAGCAGTCCCCCCCGGGGGACTAGCGGGCATCTCGGGGGCACAGATACGCAGTATTTT. Translated, it gives CASSPPRGTSGHLGGTDTQYF. Using reference TRBV28 and TRBJ2-3 for the parts outside the CDR3, the full variable domain is DVKVTQSSRYLVKRTGEKVFLECVQDMDHENMFWYRQDPGLGLRLIYFSYDVKMKEKGDIPEGYSVSREKKERFSLILESASTNQTSMYLCASSPPRGTSGHLGGTDTQYFGPGTRLTVL.

The chain uses TRBV7-2 and TRBJ2-3; the D is unclear. The germline V gene encodes CDR1 SGHTA and CDR2 FQGNSA. The CDR3 covers 13 residues. V gave up 1 base and J gave up 6 bases, with 8 bases separating them. The CDR3 spells CASSLVGSDTQYF. The CDR3 region has the DNA TGTGCCAGCAGCTTAGTGGGCAGCGATACGCAGTATTTT.

By proportion, this clone is medium-sized. The chain uses TRBV19 and TRBJ2-5, with TRBD2 as a possible D gene (7 bases). The germline V gene encodes CDR1 LNHDA and CDR2 SQIVND (reference sequence). Trimming left V 2 bases short and J 2 bases short, with 12 bases between. The CDR3 has 15 residues. CDR3 sequence reads: CASSIRGGRQETQYF. Here the CDR3 DNA reads TGTGCCAGTAGTATAAGGGGGGGAAGGCAAGAGACCCAGTACTTC.

The rearrangement joins TRBV7-6 to TRBJ2-3, with 7 bases fitting TRBD2. CDR1 is SGHVS and CDR2 is FNYEAQ in the germline V gene. Trimming removed 6 bases from V and 1 base from J; junction bases left unmatched: 7. The CDR3 spans 15 residues. The CDR3 nucleotides are TGTGCCAGCAGGGCGCGGGGGACCCGCACAGATACGCAGTATTTT. It is translated as CASRARGTRTDTQYF.

J is TRBJ1-2 and V is TRBV14; D might be TRBD1 (5 bases). The CDR3 is 17 residues long. The germline V gene encodes CDR1 SGHDN and CDR2 FVKESK. The V gene lost 0 bases and the J gene lost 6 bases, with 20 bases spanning the gap. Here the CDR3 reads CASSQDKGLPEADGYTF. The DNA of the CDR3 is TGTGCCAGCAGCCAAGACAAGGGACTTCCCGAGGCAGATGGCTACACCTTC.

The rearrangement joins TRBV11-3 to TRBJ1-1, with D possibly being TRBD1 (5 bases). The CDR3 covers 14 residues. Trimming shortened V by 6 bases and J by 4 bases, and 15 bases separated the two germline ends. Germline V gives CDR1 SGHNT, CDR2 YENEEA. CDR3 sequence (DNA): TGTGCCAGCAGTAACGCGCGGGGCACCACTGAAGCTTTCTTT. Translating it yields CASSNARGTTEAFF. The full variable domain, in which reference TRBV11-3 and TRBJ1-1 provide the parts outside the CDR3, is EAGVVQSPRYKIIEKKQPVAFWCNPISGHNTLYWYLQNLGQGPELLIRYENEEAVDDSQLPKDRFSAERLKGVDSTLKIQPAELGDSAVYLCASSNARGTTEAFFGQGTRLTVV.

The J gene is TRBJ2-1, the V gene TRBV11-3; 7 bases map to TRBD2. CDR3 size: 16 residues. Germline CDR1 SGHNT, CDR2 YENEEA. Trimming at V came to 5 bases and at J to 10 bases, leaving 17 bases not matched to a gene. CDR3 sequence (DNA): TGTGCCAGCAGCGCTCAACCGGGACTACCCTTAGGGGAGCAGTTCTTC. It encodes CASSAQPGLPLGEQFF.

V gene TRBV18 combines with J gene TRBJ2-7, with D perhaps TRBD1 (6 bases). V was cut by 2 bases and J by 4 bases, with 12 bases left in between. Germline CDR1 KGHSH, CDR2 LQKENI. The CDR3 spans 14 residues. As DNA, the CDR3 is TGTGCCAGCTCACCAGGTACAGGGTGGTACGAGCAGTACTTC. Protein: CASSPGTGWYEQYF.

The J gene is TRBJ1-5, the V gene TRBV19; 7 bases are shared with TRBD1. Trimming took 5 bases from V and 2 from J; bases not matched to a gene: 9. CDR3 length equals 16 residues. Germline V gene sequence: CDR1 LNHDA, CDR2 SQIVND (reference sequence). CDR3 coding DNA: TGTGCCAGTAGTGGGACCAGACAGGGCGGCAATCAGCCCCAGCATTTT. Protein sequence: CASSGTRQGGNQPQHF.

The chain carries TRBV6-7 and TRBJ1-2; D not resolved. TRBV6-7 is sorted into the ORF group, with uncertain function. The V end was cut by 6 bases, the J end by 2 bases, with 4 bases between. This CDR3 has 11 residues. This CDR3 reads CASRQNYGYTF. As DNA, the CDR3 is TGTGCCAGCAGGCAGAACTATGGCTACACCTTC.